This T cell receptor beta chain stems from a study of T cells in tumors after PD-1 blockade. Measured with immunoSEQ multiplex PCR; TCRdb has only the in-frame clones, and not every one. The sample includes 34,000 or so clones, roughly 73% of them seen just once. Trimming cost V 4 bases and J 4 bases, with 8 bases left between them. This CDR3 region has 13 residues. Here the sequenced sample was PBMCs, taken after anti-PD-1 treatment. This clonotype was sampled from a human donor with basal cell carcinoma. This rearrangement joins TRBV12-3 or TRBV12-4 to TRBJ2-1; weak D call: TRBD2 (5 bases). The CDR3 coding sequence is TGTGCCAGCAGTTCCAGCGGATACAATGAGCAGTTCTTC. Its translation is CASSSSGYNEQFF.